This T cell receptor beta chain was captured in a study of T cell responses to AZD1222 COVID-19 vaccine. Looked up from germline, CDR1 is SQVTM and CDR2 is ANQGSEA. The CDR3 contains 14 residues. Deletions cut 2 bases from V and 7 bases from J, with 17 bases between. Sequenced by immunoSEQ multiplex PCR; TCRdb stores in-frame clones only, minus some. The profile shows 80,000 to 95,000 clones, more than 70% of them singletons. Study-level findings and limits: Females outnumbered males among donors, who were mostly white British; clonal diversity was possibly underestimated. Spike was spanned by vaccine-associated CD4 TCRs, with dominance at 160-218 and 743-854. Repertoires were sampled only after the peak T cell response. Rises in breadth and depth of Spike-specific TCRs came after two AZD1222 doses.

About this clone itself: Its antigen is not identified.

The TCR sequence derives from an adult who received the AZD1222 COVID-19 vaccine. The specimen comprised peripheral blood, sampled 28 days after the second AZD1222 dose. This sequence joins TRBV29-1 and TRBJ2-5; TRBD1 might be the D (5 bases). CDR3 protein: CSVEKLSGIGTQYF. Written as DNA, the CDR3 is TGCAGCGTTGAAAAATTGTCAGGGATAGGGACCCAGTACTTC. Filled out from reference TRBV29-1 and TRBJ2-5, the complete variable domain reads SAVISQKPSRDICQRGTSLTIQCQVDSQVTMMFWYRQQPGQSLTLIATANQGSEATYESGFVIDKFPISRPNLTFSTLTVSNMSPEDSSIYLCSVEKLSGIGTQYFGPGTRLLVL.